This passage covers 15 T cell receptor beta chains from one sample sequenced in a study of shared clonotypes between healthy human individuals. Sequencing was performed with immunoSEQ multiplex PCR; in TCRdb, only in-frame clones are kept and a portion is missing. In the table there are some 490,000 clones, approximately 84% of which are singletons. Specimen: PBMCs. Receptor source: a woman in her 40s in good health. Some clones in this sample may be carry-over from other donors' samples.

The CDR3 protein is CASRTDYGYTF. Here the CDR3 DNA reads TGTGCCAGCAGGACAGACTATGGCTACACCTTC. The V gene is TRBV28, the J gene TRBJ1-2; the D gene is possibly TRBD1 (5 bases). The V and J ends lost 6 bases and 3 bases respectively, with 5 bases between them. CDR1 and CDR2 (germline): MDHEN, SYDVKM. CDR3 length equals 11 residues.

The CDR3 region has the DNA TGTGCCAGCAGCTTACAGGGGGACGTTGATTCACCCCTCCACTTT. Translated: CASSLQGDVDSPLHF. This rearrangement joins TRBV7-9 to TRBJ1-6, with TRBD1 identical over 7 bases. Germline V gives CDR1 SEHNR, CDR2 FQNEAQ (reference sequence). V was pared by 2 bases and J by 8 bases, with 6 bases of the junction left unmatched. CDR3 length: 15 amino acids. Drawing the rest from reference TRBV7-9 and TRBJ1-6, the complete variable domain is DTGVSQNPRHKITKRGQNVTFRCDPISEHNRLYWYRQTLGQGPEFLTYFQNEAQLEKSRLLSDRFSAERPKGSFSTLEIQRTEQGDSAMYLCASSLQGDVDSPLHFGNGTRLTVT.

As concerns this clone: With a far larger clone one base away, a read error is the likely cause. The CDR3 sequence is CASSAGGGPQHF. The CDR3 DNA is TGTGCCAGCAGTGCGGGAGGGGGGCCCCAGCATTTT. The chain employs TRBV2 and TRBJ1-5, with D perhaps matching TRBD1 (6 bases). There are 12 residues in the CDR3. Per germline, CDR1 SNHLY and CDR2 FYNNEI. The ends were cut back, 4 bases at V and 9 bases at J, with 10 bases in the middle.

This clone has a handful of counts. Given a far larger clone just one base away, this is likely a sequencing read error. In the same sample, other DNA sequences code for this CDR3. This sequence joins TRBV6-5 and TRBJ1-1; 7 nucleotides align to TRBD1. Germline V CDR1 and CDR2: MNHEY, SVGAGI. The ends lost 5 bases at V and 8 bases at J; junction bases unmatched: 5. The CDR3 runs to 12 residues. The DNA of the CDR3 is TGTGCCAGCAGTACAGGGGAGACCGAAGCTTTCTTT. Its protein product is CASSTGETEAFF.

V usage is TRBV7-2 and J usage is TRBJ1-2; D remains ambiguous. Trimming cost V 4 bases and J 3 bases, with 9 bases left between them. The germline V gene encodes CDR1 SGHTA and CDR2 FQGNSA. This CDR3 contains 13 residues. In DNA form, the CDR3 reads TGTGCCAGCAGCTCCGGGTCGCACTATGGCTACACCTTC. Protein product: CASSSGSHYGYTF.

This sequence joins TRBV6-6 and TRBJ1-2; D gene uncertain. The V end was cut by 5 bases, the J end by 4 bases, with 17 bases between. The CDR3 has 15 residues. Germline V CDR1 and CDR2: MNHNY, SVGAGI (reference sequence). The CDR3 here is CASSTSESRVYGYTF. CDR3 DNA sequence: TGTGCCAGCAGTACCTCCGAGTCCCGGGTCTATGGCTACACCTTC.

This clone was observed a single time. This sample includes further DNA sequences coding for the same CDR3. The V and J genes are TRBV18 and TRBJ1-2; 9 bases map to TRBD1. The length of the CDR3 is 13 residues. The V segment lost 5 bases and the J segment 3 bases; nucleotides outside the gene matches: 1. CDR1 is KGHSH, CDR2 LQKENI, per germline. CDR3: CASSRQGDYGYTF. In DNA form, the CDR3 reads TGTGCCAGCTCAAGACAGGGGGACTATGGCTACACCTTC.

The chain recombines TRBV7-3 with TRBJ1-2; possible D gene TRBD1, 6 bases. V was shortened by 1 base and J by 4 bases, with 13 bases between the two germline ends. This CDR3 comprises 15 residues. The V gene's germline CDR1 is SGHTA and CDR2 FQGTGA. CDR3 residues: CASSLNGGGFYGYTF. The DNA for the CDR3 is TGTGCCAGCAGCTTAAATGGCGGGGGCTTCTATGGCTACACCTTC.

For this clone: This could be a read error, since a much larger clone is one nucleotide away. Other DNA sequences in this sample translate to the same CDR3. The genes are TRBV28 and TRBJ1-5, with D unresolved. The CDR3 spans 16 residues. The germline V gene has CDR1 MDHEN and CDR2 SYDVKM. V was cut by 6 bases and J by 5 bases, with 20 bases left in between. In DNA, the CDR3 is TGTGCCAGCAGCGAAGGGCTCAGTAAGCCCGATCAGCCCCAGCATTTT. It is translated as CASSEGLSKPDQPQHF.

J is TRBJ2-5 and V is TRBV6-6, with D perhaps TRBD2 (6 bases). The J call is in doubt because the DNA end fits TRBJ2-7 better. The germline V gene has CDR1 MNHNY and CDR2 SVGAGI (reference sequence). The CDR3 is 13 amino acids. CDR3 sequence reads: CASSLVGGYEQYF. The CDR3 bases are TGTGCCAGCAGCCTTGTGGGGGGCTACGAGCAGTACTTC.

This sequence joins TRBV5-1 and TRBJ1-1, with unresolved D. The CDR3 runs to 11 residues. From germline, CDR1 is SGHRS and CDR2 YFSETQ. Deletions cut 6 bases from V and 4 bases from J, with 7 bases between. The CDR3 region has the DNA TGCGCCAGCATAGAGGGCACTGAAGCTTTCTTT. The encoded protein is CASIEGTEAFF.

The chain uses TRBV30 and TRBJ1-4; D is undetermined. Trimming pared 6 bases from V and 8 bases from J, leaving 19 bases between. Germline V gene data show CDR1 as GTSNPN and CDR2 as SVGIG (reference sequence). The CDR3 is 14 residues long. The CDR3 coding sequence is TGTGCCTGCTATTTTCGACTCCCGAGGGAAAAACTGTTTTTT. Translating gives CACYFRLPREKLFF.

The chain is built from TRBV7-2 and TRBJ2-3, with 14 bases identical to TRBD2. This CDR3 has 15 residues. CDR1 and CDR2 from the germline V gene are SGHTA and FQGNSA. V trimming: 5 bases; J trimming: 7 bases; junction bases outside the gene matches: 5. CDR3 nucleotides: TGTGCCAGCAGCCCCCGACTAGCGGGAGGGAATACGCAGTATTTT. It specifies CASSPRLAGGNTQYF. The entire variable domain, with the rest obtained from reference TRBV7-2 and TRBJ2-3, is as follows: GAGVSQSPSNKVTEKGKDVELRCDPISGHTALYWYRQSLGQGLEFLIYFQGNSAPDKSGLPSDRFSAERTGGSVSTLTIQRTQQEDSAVYLCASSPRLAGGNTQYFGPGTRLTVL.

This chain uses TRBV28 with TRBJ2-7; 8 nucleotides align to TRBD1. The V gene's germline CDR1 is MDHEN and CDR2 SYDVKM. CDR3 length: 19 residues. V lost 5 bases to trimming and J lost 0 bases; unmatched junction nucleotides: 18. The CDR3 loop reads CASSVQGASRFGSSYEQYF. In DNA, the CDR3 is TGTGCCAGCAGTGTCCAGGGGGCGTCAAGGTTTGGGAGCTCCTACGAGCAGTACTTC.

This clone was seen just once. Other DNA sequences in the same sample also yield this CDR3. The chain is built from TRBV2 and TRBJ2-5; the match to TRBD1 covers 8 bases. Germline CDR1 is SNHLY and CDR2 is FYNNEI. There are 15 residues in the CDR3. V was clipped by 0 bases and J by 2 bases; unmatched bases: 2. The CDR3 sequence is CASSEAGTGQETQYF. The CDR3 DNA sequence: TGTGCCAGCAGTGAAGCAGGGACAGGTCAAGAGACCCAGTACTTC.